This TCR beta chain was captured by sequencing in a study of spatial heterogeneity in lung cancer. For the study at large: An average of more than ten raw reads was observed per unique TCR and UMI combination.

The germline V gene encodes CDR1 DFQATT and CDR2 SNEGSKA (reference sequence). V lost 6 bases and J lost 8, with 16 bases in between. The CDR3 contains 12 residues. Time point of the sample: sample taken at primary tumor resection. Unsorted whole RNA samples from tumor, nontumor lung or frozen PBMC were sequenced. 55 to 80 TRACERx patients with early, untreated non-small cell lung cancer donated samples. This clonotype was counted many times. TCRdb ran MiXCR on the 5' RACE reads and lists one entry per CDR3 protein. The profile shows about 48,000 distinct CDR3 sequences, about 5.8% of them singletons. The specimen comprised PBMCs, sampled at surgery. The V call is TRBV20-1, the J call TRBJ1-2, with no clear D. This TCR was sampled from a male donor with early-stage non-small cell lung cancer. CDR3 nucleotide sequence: TGCAGTGCCACCTTTTTCCTGGGCGGCTACACCTTC. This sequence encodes CSATFFLGGYTF.